This T cell receptor (beta chain) was sequenced for a study of T-cell reconstitution after alpha-beta-depleted transplantation in children (dated by TCRdb to the mid-2010s). In terms of the full investigation: Using TCR repertoire profiling, the study quantitatively followed how T-cell immune reconstitution unfolded in children after TCRalphabeta/CD19-depleted allogeneic hematopoietic cell transplantation. The investigation overall reported the following: The apparently early recovery of alphabetaT-cell counts about two months after transplant reportedly depended on only several hundred rapidly expanded clones that came from non-depleted graft cells. The high TCRbeta diversity at day 60 in some patients was ascribed to recipient T cells and intrathymic progenitors that had survived conditioning. The frequencies of hyperexpanded clones fell over the following months, and after one year, T-cell counts and TCRbeta diversity were mostly attributed to newly produced T cells.

Library preparation used PCR. Sequenced on an Illumina HiSeq 2500. TCR libraries were prepared with molecular barcoding, using unique molecular identifiers to normalize TCRbeta repertoire quantification. TCRdb trimmed public reads at Q25 via fastp, called clones via MiXCR and kept in-frame beta chains. Every entry covers one CDR3 protein and lists the most common genes and DNA from its rows. The sample table contains some 600,000 distinct CDR3 sequences; only one count was recorded for 13% of them. Of the sample, 2.2% falls within the top ten clones. Via the germline V gene, CDR1 is SGDLS and CDR2 YYNGEE. The CDR3 measures 16 amino acids from cysteine to phenylalanine. Only the CDR3 portion is preserved as DNA: 48 bases, with reading frame beginning at the first base. V is shortened by 0 bases, J by 0 bases, and the region joining them spans 7 bases. This clonotype was detected ten times or more. This receptor's antigen is unknown. Base qualities were left out, and no much larger clone turns up one base away.

Per the publication, the treatment or condition label means: allogeneic hematopoietic cell transplantation with graft depleted of TCRalphabeta T cells and CD19 B cells. The transplant recipients were children given TCRalphabeta/CD19-depleted allogeneic hematopoietic cell grafts. The chain joins TRBV9 to TRBJ2-6, with no confident D gene call. The sequencing here drew on PBMCs, mostly from graft donor cells, taken 360 days after TCRalphabeta/CD19-depleted stem cell transplant. The receptor was derived from a male patient younger than 18 who had a stem cell transplant for acute myeloid leukemia, so the T cells may come from the graft donor. The CDR3 is CASSVGRSSGANVLTF. The nucleotide sequence is given as TGTGCCAGCAGCGTAGGACGGAGCTCTGGGGCCAACGTCCTGACTTTC.